This T cell receptor beta chain was obtained from a study of cytomegalovirus exposure and HLA in healthy donors. PCR primers comprised 60 Vbeta and 13 Jbeta primers. Profiled with immunoSEQ multiplex PCR; TCRdb holds only in-frame clones, not every one. Of about 150,000 clones listed, about 80% were seen once; the top ten hold around 3.6%. In germline, CDR1 is MDHEN, CDR2 SYDVKM. With 6 bases removed from V and 0 bases from J, the gap between germline ends came to 14 bases. The CDR3 extends over 15 amino acids. This clone has just one count. The V gene is TRBV28, the J gene TRBJ1-1, with D possibly matching TRBD1 (5 bases). The source material was PBMCs. This clonotype was sampled from a woman in her thirties or forties in good health and CMV-seronegative. The CDR3 sequence is CASSPRGEMNTEAFF. DNA of the CDR3: TGTGCCAGCAGCCCACGGGGGGAGATGAACACTGAAGCTTTCTTT.